The clone carrying this TCR beta chain has a handful of counts. This entry belongs to a study of T cells in localized non-small cell lung cancer. The table came from immunoSEQ multiplex PCR; TCRdb's copy has only in-frame clones and leaves some out. The repertoire consists of under 70,000 clones, with 80% to 90% occurring once and the leading ten covering less than 6%. Sequencing used peripheral blood, obtained before any cancer treatment. The origin of this receptor is a woman aged 35 to 75 with stage I lung adenocarcinoma.

CDR3 loop: CASSLVGGAGYGYTF. The DNA of the CDR3 is TGTGCCAGCAGCTTGGTCGGCGGCGCCGGTTATGGCTACACCTTC. V is TRBV5-4 and J is TRBJ1-2; D is unresolved. The CDR3 runs to 15 residues. The germline gives CDR1 SGHNT, CDR2 YYREEE (reference sequence). The ends were cut back, 0 bases at V and 5 bases at J, with 14 bases in the middle.